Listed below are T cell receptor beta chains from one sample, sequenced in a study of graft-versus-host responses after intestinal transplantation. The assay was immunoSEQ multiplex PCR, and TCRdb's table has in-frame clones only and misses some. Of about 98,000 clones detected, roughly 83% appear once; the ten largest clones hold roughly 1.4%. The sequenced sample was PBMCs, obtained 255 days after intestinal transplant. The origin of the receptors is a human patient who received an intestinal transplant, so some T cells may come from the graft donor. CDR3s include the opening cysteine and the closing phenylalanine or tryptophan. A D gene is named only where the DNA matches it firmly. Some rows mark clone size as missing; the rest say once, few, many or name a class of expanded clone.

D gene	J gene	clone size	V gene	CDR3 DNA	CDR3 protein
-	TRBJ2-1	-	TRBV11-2	TGTGCCAGCAGCCTAGGGGGAGGCTATAATGAGCAGTTCTTC	CASSLGGGYNEQFF
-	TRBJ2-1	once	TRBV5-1	TGCGCCAGCAGTTTTCAGGAGCCCGGCTACAATGAGCAGTTCTTC	CASSFQEPGYNEQFF
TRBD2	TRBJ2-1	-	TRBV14	TGTGCCAGCAGCCAAGATCACTTAGCGGGGGGGCGGCATGAGCAGTTCTTC	CASSQDHLAGGRHEQFF
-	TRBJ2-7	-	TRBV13	TGTGCCAGCAGCTTAGGTGGGCCTACCAGGCCCGAGCAGTACTTC	CASSLGGPTRPEQYF
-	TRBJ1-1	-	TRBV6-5	TGTGCCAGCAGTTTCCCCGGGAGCACTGAAGCTTTCTTT	CASSFPGSTEAFF
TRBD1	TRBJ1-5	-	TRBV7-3	TGTGCCAGCACCCTTTGTAGGACAGGGGATGATCTGAACAATCAGCCCCAGCATTTT	CASTLCRTGDDLNNQPQHF
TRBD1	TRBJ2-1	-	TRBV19	TGTGCCAGTAGCAACCCCCTTGGGGACAGAGAGAATGAGCAGTTCTTC	CASSNPLGDRENEQFF
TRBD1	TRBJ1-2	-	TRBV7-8	TGTGCCAGCAGCTTAGGATGGGACAGGGTATTTTCGCCGAACTATGGCTACACCTTC	CASSLGWDRVFSPNYGYTF
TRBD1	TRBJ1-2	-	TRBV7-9	TGTGCCAGCGGGGCCGGACAGGCGAACTATGGCTACACCTTC	CASGAGQANYGYTF
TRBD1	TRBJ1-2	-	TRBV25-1	TGTGCCAGCAGTAAACAGGGGGCAAGTGGTAACTATGGCTACACCTTC	CASSKQGASGNYGYTF